Listed below are T cell receptor beta chains from one sample, sequenced in a study of beta chain features in type 1 diabetes. Assay: immunoSEQ multiplex PCR; the TCRdb copy retains only in-frame clones and omits some. The sample consists of roughly 60,000 clones, roughly 60% of them appearing once. The sequencing input was Tregs from blood. Receptors originate from a woman between 18 and 29 years old in good health. CDR3s include the opening cysteine and the closing phenylalanine or tryptophan. A D gene is named only where the DNA matches it firmly. Size is stated for part of the rows, as once, few or many counts, or as a class when the clone is expanded.

V gene	D gene	clone size	J gene	CDR3 DNA	CDR3 protein
TRBV19	NA	once	TRBJ1-1	TGTGCCAGTAGCAGCGGTTTGGAGAACACTGAAGCTTTCTTT	CASSSGLENTEAFF
TRBV21-1	NA	few	TRBJ1-3	TGTGCCAGCAGCCCCAAGGGGGGGGCTGGAAACACCATATATTTT	CASSPKGGAGNTIYF
TRBV7-6	TRBD1	once	TRBJ2-7	TGTGCCAGCGGAAGACAGGGTTCTGGTGAGCAGTACTTC	CASGRQGSGEQYF
TRBV2	TRBD1	few	TRBJ1-6	TGTGCCAGCAGCGGACAGGCGGCGGATTCACCCCTCCACTTT	CASSGQAADSPLHF
TRBV9	NA	NA	TRBJ2-7	TGTGCCGGCCCGGCAGGGAGGAACTACGAGCAGTACTTC	CAGPAGRNYEQYF
TRBV19	TRBD2	NA	TRBJ2-1	TGTGCCAGTAGTATGACTAGCGGGAGGATGTTGAATGAGCAGTTCTTC	CASSMTSGRMLNEQFF
TRBV4-3	NA	once	TRBJ2-3	TGCGCCAGCAGCCAAGATCTAGCGACAGATACGCAGTATTTT	CASSQDLATDTQYF
TRBV7-2	NA	NA	TRBJ2-7	TGTGCCAGCAGCTTGGACTCTGGGATCCCATCCTTC	CASSLDSGIPSF
TRBV5-1	NA	NA	TRBJ2-7	TGCGCCAGCAGCCCCCAAGGGGTCTCCTACGAGCAGTACTTC	CASSPQGVSYEQYF
TRBV11-3	NA	NA	TRBJ1-1	TGTGCCAGCAGCCGCCCGGGGGGAAGGACTGAAGCTTTCTTT	CASSRPGGRTEAFF
TRBV29-1	NA	NA	TRBJ1-2	TGCAGCGTGACAAGGGAGGGATATGGCTACACCTTC	CSVTREGYGYTF
TRBV5-6	NA	NA	TRBJ1-3	TGTGCCAGCAGCCCACGGACTACTGGAAACACCATATATTTT	CASSPRTTGNTIYF
TRBV19	NA	NA	TRBJ1-1	TGTGCCAGTAGTACAGCGGGAAAAGCTTTCTTT	CASSTAGKAFF
TRBV5-4	TRBD1	NA	TRBJ1-2	TGTGCCAGCAGCTTGGATCCGGGACAGCGAAACTATGGCTACACCTTC	CASSLDPGQRNYGYTF
TRBV19	NA	few	TRBJ2-7	TGTGCCAGTAGTATCCATTTAAAGGTGCAGGCGTCCTACGAGCAGTACTTC	CASSIHLKVQASYEQYF
TRBV11-2	TRBD2	NA	TRBJ2-1	TGTGCCAGCAGCTTACTAGCGGGCGTCTACAATGAGCAGTTCTTC	CASSLLAGVYNEQFF
TRBV5-1	TRBD1	NA	TRBJ1-1	TGCGCCAGCAGCTTAATGTTACAGGGGGGGCACACTGAAGCTTTCTTT	CASSLMLQGGHTEAFF
TRBV5-1	NA	few	TRBJ2-5	TGCGCCAGCAGCCCGGGTGGCGGGGCAGAGACCCAGTACTTC	CASSPGGGAETQYF
TRBV7-8	TRBD2	NA	TRBJ2-3	TGTGCCAGCAGCTTATGGGGCGGGGGGGCCACAGATACGCAGTATTTT	CASSLWGGGATDTQYF
TRBV19	TRBD2	once	TRBJ2-5	TGTGCCAGTAGTATGGGAGGGATAGGGGAGACCCAGTACTTC	CASSMGGIGETQYF
TRBV7-9	TRBD1	NA	TRBJ1-1	TGTGCCAGCAGCTTGGGGGACAGGGCGAACACTGAAGCTTTCTTT	CASSLGDRANTEAFF
TRBV5-1	NA	NA	TRBJ2-1	TGCGCCAGCAGCCCTTTTTCAGTCGATGAGCAGTTCTTC	CASSPFSVDEQFF
TRBV6-5	NA	NA	TRBJ2-3	TGTGCCAGCCTAGAGCCGGGAGCGGGAGATACGCAGTATTTT	CASLEPGAGDTQYF
TRBV11-1	TRBD2	NA	TRBJ2-1	TGTGCCAGCAGCTTGATAGCGGGGAGCTCCTACAATGAGCAGTTCTTC	CASSLIAGSSYNEQFF
TRBV11-1	TRBD1	NA	TRBJ1-6	TGTGCCAGCAGCAAAAGCCCGGGACAGGCCCCCCTCCACTTT	CASSKSPGQAPLHF
TRBV23-1	NA	NA	TRBJ2-7	TGCGCCAGCAGCCGTCTTAACTACGAGCAGTACTTC	CASSRLNYEQYF
TRBV7-2	NA	NA	TRBJ2-5	TGTGCCAGCAGACGTCCGGGAGAGACCCAGTACTTC	CASRRPGETQYF
TRBV5-1	NA	NA	TRBJ2-1	TGCGCCAGCAGCTTGGTGGCGGGGGCATACAATGAGCAGTTCTTC	CASSLVAGAYNEQFF
TRBV19	TRBD1	NA	TRBJ2-7	TGTGCCAGTAGTAGGGGCAGGGGGCAACACGAGCAGTACTTC	CASSRGRGQHEQYF
TRBV7-9	NA	NA	TRBJ1-1	TGTGCCAGCAGGAATACAGTAGAAGGCCACCCCGAAGCTTTCTTT	CASRNTVEGHPEAFF
TRBV7-8	NA	NA	TRBJ2-5	TGTGCCAGCAGCTTCGGTCAAGAGACCCAGTACTTC	CASSFGQETQYF
TRBV5-5	NA	NA	TRBJ1-5	TGTGCCAGCAGCTTGGCCGGGGATCAGCCCCAGCATTTT	CASSLAGDQPQHF
TRBV7-9	NA	NA	TRBJ2-2	TGTGCCAGCAGCTCCGACACCGGGGAGCTGTTTTTT	CASSSDTGELFF
TRBV18	TRBD2	NA	TRBJ2-1	TGTGCCAGCTCACATCACGGGGGACTAGCGGGGGATCGCTCCTACAATGAGCAGTTCTTC	CASSHHGGLAGDRSYNEQFF
TRBV10-2	NA	NA	TRBJ1-2	TGCGCCAGCAGCCGTATCCGGGGGGGCAACGATGGCTACACCTTC	CASSRIRGGNDGYTF
TRBV9	TRBD1	NA	TRBJ1-2	TGTGCCAGCAGCGTATCGCAGGGGGCTGGCTACACCTTC	CASSVSQGAGYTF
TRBV7-9	TRBD1	NA	TRBJ1-6	TGTGCCAGCAGCTCCGCCAGGGGGAATTCACCCCTCCACTTT	CASSSARGNSPLHF
TRBV30	NA	NA	TRBJ2-5	TGTGCCTGGAGAAGGACAAGCGGGGAGACCCAGTACTTC	CAWRRTSGETQYF
TRBV2	TRBD1	NA	TRBJ2-3	TGTGCCAGCAGCCCTAGAGGACAGGGCCCAACAGATACGCAGTATTTT	CASSPRGQGPTDTQYF
TRBV27	NA	once	TRBJ1-2	TGTGCCAGCAGTTTATCGATGGGGGCGAACTATGGCTACACCTTC	CASSLSMGANYGYTF
TRBV19	TRBD2	few	TRBJ2-1	TGTGCCAGTAGTATTATAACGGGAGGGCCCTTTGAGCAGTTCTTC	CASSIITGGPFEQFF
TRBV4-1	NA	NA	TRBJ1-5	TGCGCCAGCAGCCAAGACAGGGATTTTCAGCCCCAGCATTTT	CASSQDRDFQPQHF